A selection of T cell receptor beta chains follows, all from one sample in a study of shared clonotypes between healthy human individuals. TCRdb keeps only in-frame clones here, not all; method: immunoSEQ multiplex PCR. The table shows some 650,000 clones, with around 97% occurring only once. Material for sequencing was naive CD4+ T cells sorted from blood. All receptors come from a woman aged 30 to 39 in good health. CDR3s include the opening cysteine and the closing phenylalanine or tryptophan. D genes are given only for firm matches. Where a row states a size, it is once, few, many or the class of an expanded clone; other rows omit it.

size,J,V,D,DNA,CDR3
-,TRBJ2-1,TRBV7-7,TRBD2,TGTGCCAGCAGCCGGGGACTAGCTTCCTACAATGAGCAGTTCTTC,CASSRGLASYNEQFF
-,TRBJ1-6,TRBV27,-,TGTGCCAGCAGTTTATCGTTGAGGTCGCCACCCCTCCACTTT,CASSLSLRSPPLHF
once,TRBJ2-7,TRBV7-2,-,TGTGCCAGCAGCTTACGCACTAGTTCCTACGAGCAGTACTTC,CASSLRTSSYEQYF
once,TRBJ2-7,TRBV2,TRBD1,TGTGCCAGCAGGTACTCGGGACAGGGATACGAGCAGTACTTC,CASRYSGQGYEQYF
-,TRBJ2-7,TRBV28,TRBD2,TGTGCCAGCACGACTAGCGGCTTCTACGAGCAGTACTTC,CASTTSGFYEQYF
-,TRBJ1-1,TRBV28,-,TGTGCCAGCAGTTTATTCGGCTCCAGGGGAGGCACTGAAGCTTTCTTT,CASSLFGSRGGTEAFF
-,TRBJ2-7,TRBV7-2,TRBD2,TGTGCCAGCAGCTTTCTAGCGGGCTCCTACGAGCAGTACTTC,CASSFLAGSYEQYF
-,TRBJ1-2,TRBV28,-,TGTGCCAGCACCCCCTTAGTAGGGATCTATGGCTACACCTTC,CASTPLVGIYGYTF
-,TRBJ1-5,TRBV19,-,TGTGCCAGTAGTATATCAGGCAGCAATCAGCCCCAGCATTTT,CASSISGSNQPQHF
-,TRBJ2-2,TRBV10-3,-,TGTGCCATCAGTCCGGGGGCAGGGGACCGATACACCGGGGAGCTGTTTTTT,CAISPGAGDRYTGELFF
-,TRBJ2-1,TRBV5-1,-,TGCGCCAGCAGCTTGGTCGTGAGCAGCAATGAGCAGTTCTTC,CASSLVVSSNEQFF
once,TRBJ2-1,TRBV28,-,TGTGCCAGCAGTTTGTTGCGGGGGCCAGGCAATGAGCAGTTCTTC,CASSLLRGPGNEQFF
few,TRBJ2-7,TRBV7-9,-,TGTGCCAGCAGCCTCCAAAGGGGACCCTTC,CASSLQRGPF
-,TRBJ2-2,TRBV5-1,-,TGCGCCAGCAGCCCCGAGGAGGGGCGCATCGGGGAGCTGTTTTTT,CASSPEEGRIGELFF
once,TRBJ2-1,TRBV5-1,TRBD2,TGCGCCAGCAGCCCCACGGGCGGGAGTAACAATGAGCAGTTCTTC,CASSPTGGSNNEQFF
-,TRBJ2-5,TRBV29-1,-,TGCAGCGTTGAAACGGACGGGGGGACCCAGTACTTC,CSVETDGGTQYF
-,TRBJ2-2,TRBV19,-,TGTGCCAGTAGTATGGAGAGCCAGATCACCGGGGAGCTGTTTTTT,CASSMESQITGELFF
few,TRBJ1-5,TRBV19,TRBD1,TGTGCCAGTAGTGCGGGACAGACCAATCAGCCCCAGCATTTT,CASSAGQTNQPQHF
-,TRBJ2-7,TRBV18,TRBD1,TGTGCCAGCTCACCGGACAGGGCCATTCAATACGAGCAGTACTTC,CASSPDRAIQYEQYF
-,TRBJ2-7,TRBV28,TRBD1,TGTGCCAGCAGTTTAAGCTCGGGACAGGCCTACGAGCAGTACTTC,CASSLSSGQAYEQYF
-,TRBJ1-5,TRBV28,TRBD1,TGTGCCAGCAGCCGTACAGGGGGCCGGTCCAGCAATCAGCCCCAGCATTTT,CASSRTGGRSSNQPQHF
-,TRBJ1-1,TRBV10-3,-,TGTGCCATCAGTGAGATCCCTCCGAACACTGAAGCTTTCTTT,CAISEIPPNTEAFF
-,TRBJ2-7,TRBV19,TRBD1,TGTGCCAGTAGTCCCGTAATAGACAGGGTTTCGGCCGAGCAGTACTTC,CASSPVIDRVSAEQYF
-,TRBJ1-3,TRBV6-1,-,TGTGCCAGCAGTGCTTGGTACACCATATATTTT,CASSAWYTIYF
-,TRBJ2-7,TRBV6-1,TRBD1,TGTGCCAGCAGCTCCGGGACAGGGTTTATCTACGAGCAGTACTTC,CASSSGTGFIYEQYF
-,TRBJ2-7,TRBV27,TRBD1,TGTGCCAGCAGGCCAGGGGGCGTCGCCGAGCAGTACTTC,CASRPGGVAEQYF
-,TRBJ2-2,TRBV6-1,-,TGTGCCAGCAGTGTAGGGGTGTGGGGCACCGGGGAGCTGTTTTTT,CASSVGVWGTGELFF
once,TRBJ2-7,TRBV6-6,-,TGTGCCAGCAGTTACCGTCGGCAGGGGTGGTGCGAGCAGTACTTC,CASSYRRQGWCEQYF
-,TRBJ1-5,TRBV28,-,TGTGCCAGCAGTTCCAAAAGTAGGCGGAGAGTCCCCCAGCCCCAGCATTTT,CASSSKSRRRVPQPQHF
-,TRBJ1-2,TRBV14,TRBD1,TGTGCCAGCAGCCAAGATCTCGGAAGGGGGCTCTACTATGGCTACACCTTC,CASSQDLGRGLYYGYTF
-,TRBJ2-7,TRBV4-1,TRBD2,TGCGCCAGCAGCCGGACTAGCGTACAAAGGAGCTCCTACGAGCAGTACTTC,CASSRTSVQRSSYEQYF
-,TRBJ1-4,TRBV14,TRBD1,TGTGCCAGCAGCCAAAGGACAGGGACGAGTGGAAAACTGTTTTTT,CASSQRTGTSGKLFF
-,TRBJ2-3,TRBV28,-,TGTGCCAGCAGTCCCCCTTTGGGCGCTCGCACAGATACGCAGTATTTT,CASSPPLGARTDTQYF
-,TRBJ2-5,TRBV9,-,TGTGCCAGCAGCGACGGACGGGCACAAGAGACCCAGTACTTC,CASSDGRAQETQYF
-,TRBJ1-5,TRBV6-5,-,TGTGCCAGCAGCGGGGTACCGAATCAGCCCCAGCATTTT,CASSGVPNQPQHF
-,TRBJ2-3,TRBV6-4,-,TGTGCCAGCAGTGAACAAGGCCGCACAGATACGCAGTATTTT,CASSEQGRTDTQYF
-,TRBJ1-2,TRBV9,-,TGTGCCAGCAGCATGGGGTCCTCCGGGGCTATCTATGGCTACACCTTC,CASSMGSSGAIYGYTF
once,TRBJ1-4,TRBV7-8,-,TGTGCCAGCAGCCACGGGCCCGATGAAAAACTGTTTTTT,CASSHGPDEKLFF
few,TRBJ2-7,TRBV21-1,-,TGTGCCAGCAGCAAACGAATCCTCCCCTACGAGCAGTACTTC,CASSKRILPYEQYF
-,TRBJ1-5,TRBV28,TRBD1,TGTGCCAGCAGTCTCGGGACAGGGGGTAATCAGCCCCAGCATTTT,CASSLGTGGNQPQHF
-,TRBJ2-7,TRBV6-6,TRBD1,TGTGCCAGCAGCCGGGACAGGGACCACGAGCAGTACTTC,CASSRDRDHEQYF
-,TRBJ1-3,TRBV28,-,TGTGCCAGCATTCCGCATAACTCCGGAAACACCATATATTTT,CASIPHNSGNTIYF
-,TRBJ2-5,TRBV5-1,-,TGCGCCAGCAGCCCAAGCCAAGAGACCCAGTACTTC,CASSPSQETQYF
-,TRBJ2-1,TRBV27,TRBD1,TGTGCCAGCAGTGGGAGGACAGGGGGAAGGAATGAGCAGTTCTTC,CASSGRTGGRNEQFF
-,TRBJ2-1,TRBV5-1,-,TGCGCCAGCAGCTTAGTTGCGGGATCGCCCAATGAGCAGTTCTTC,CASSLVAGSPNEQFF
-,TRBJ1-4,TRBV28,-,TGTGCCAGCAGTCAAGGGTCGGGACAAGGATTGCAGAGGTTTTTT,CASSQGSGQGLQRFF
-,TRBJ2-1,TRBV2,TRBD2,TGTGCCAGCAGTCGGACTACTTTAGCGGGAGTGGTGTTCAATGAGCAGTTCTTC,CASSRTTLAGVVFNEQFF
-,TRBJ2-6,TRBV5-1,TRBD2,TGCGCCAGCAGCATTAGACTAGCGGGAGGGCCTCCCTACTCTGGGGCCAACGTCCTGACTTTC,CASSIRLAGGPPYSGANVLTF
-,TRBJ2-1,TRBV7-6,TRBD2,TGTGCCAGCAGCTCCCTTGGCGGGAGTGTATACAATGAGCAGTTCTTC,CASSSLGGSVYNEQFF
-,TRBJ2-5,TRBV5-1,-,TGCGCCAGCAGCTCCAACCCAGGGGCGGACGAGACCCAGTACTTC,CASSSNPGADETQYF
-,TRBJ1-1,TRBV19,TRBD1,TGTGCCAGTAGTACCGAGACAGGGTACGGGACTGAAGCTTTCTTT,CASSTETGYGTEAFF
-,TRBJ2-7,TRBV28,TRBD1,TGTGCCAGCAGTTTAGGGACAGGAAACTACGAGCAGTACTTC,CASSLGTGNYEQYF
-,TRBJ2-7,TRBV23-1,TRBD1,TGCGCCAGCAGTCAGACCCGAAAATCCGGGACAGGGTTCGCGAATGTCTACGAGCAGTACTTC,CASSQTRKSGTGFANVYEQYF
few,TRBJ1-5,TRBV10-3,-,TGTGCCATCAGTGATCAGGACTCGGCACACCCCGGGCATTTT,CAISDQDSAHPGHF